Sequencing of this T cell receptor beta chain was carried out in a study of cytomegalovirus exposure and HLA in healthy donors. General observations from the study: Later analysis associated a missense DCLRE1C variant with TCR beta V- and J-gene trimming.

In germline, CDR1 is MNHEY, CDR2 SVGAGI. This CDR3 has 14 amino acids. Trimming left V 5 bases short and J 0 bases short, with 10 bases between. The sample holds a few counts of this clone. The antigen is not known. Primers included in the PCR were 60 Vbeta and 13 Jbeta primers. Some clones are missing from TCRdb's copy, which holds only in-frame ones; the method was immunoSEQ multiplex PCR. The sample lists about 90,000 clones; about 66% were seen once. The gene calls are TRBV6-5 and TRBJ2-5, with D perhaps TRBD2 (6 bases). This TCR derives from a woman aged 50 to 60 in good health and CMV-seropositive. The sequencing input was PBMCs. The CDR3 coding sequence is TGTGCCAGCAGTAAGGACTACAACCAAGAGACCCAGTACTTC. Residues: CASSKDYNQETQYF.